The rows below give T cell receptor beta chains drawn from one sample of a study of T cell responses to AZD1222 COVID-19 vaccine. Clones were read by immunoSEQ multiplex PCR, and TCRdb kept only the in-frame ones, dropping some. The sample shows about 100,000 clones, more than 75% of them seen only once. The specimen comprised peripheral blood, sampled on day 0 of MenACWY control vaccination. The source of these receptors is an adult in good health. Each CDR3 is given with its conserved first and last residue. The D gene is left open where the match is weak. Clone size is given for some rows only: seen once, a few or many times, or a class if the clone is expanded.

TRBJ1-4 | TRBV5-6 | - | - | CASSKPNEKLFF | TGTGCCAGCAGTAAACCGAATGAAAAACTGTTTTTT
TRBJ2-5 | TRBV4-3 | - | - | CASSQDNGGWETQYF | TGCGCCAGCAGCCAAGACAACGGGGGATGGGAGACCCAGTACTTC
TRBJ2-1 | TRBV28 | - | once | CASRTPGSAHYNEQFF | TGTGCCAGCAGGACCCCCGGATCCGCCCATTACAATGAGCAGTTCTTC
TRBJ1-2 | TRBV30 | TRBD1 | - | CAWSVDRGQGYTF | TGTGCCTGGAGTGTTGACAGGGGGCAAGGCTACACCTTC
TRBJ2-1 | TRBV19 | TRBD1 | - | CATGDRAYNEQFF | TGTGCCACGGGGGACAGGGCGTACAATGAGCAGTTCTTC
TRBJ2-7 | TRBV4-1 | - | - | CASSQDRGQPYEQYF | TGCGCCAGCAGCCAAGACAGGGGACAACCCTACGAGCAGTACTTC
TRBJ1-4 | TRBV19 | - | - | CASRADGLGEKLFF | TGTGCCAGTAGAGCCGACGGCTTAGGCGAAAAACTGTTTTTT
TRBJ1-4 | TRBV28 | - | few | CASSLSPGTLEKLFF | TGTGCCAGCAGCCTTTCACCGGGGACTCTGGAAAAACTGTTTTTT
TRBJ1-1 | TRBV29-1 | - | - | CSVDDGTEAFF | TGCAGCGTTGACGACGGGACTGAAGCTTTCTTT
TRBJ1-1 | TRBV4-3 | - | few | CASSQDSQGSTEAFF | TGCGCCAGCAGCCAAGATAGTCAGGGGAGCACTGAAGCTTTCTTT
TRBJ1-4 | TRBV7-8 | - | - | CASRMRAGEKLFF | TGTGCCAGCAGGATGCGGGCGGGTGAAAAACTGTTTTTT
TRBJ1-5 | TRBV2 | - | few | CASSDQSPQPQHF | TGTGCCAGCAGTGATCAGAGCCCTCAGCCCCAGCATTTT
TRBJ2-1 | TRBV12-1 | - | - | CASSPPGVNEQFF | TGTGCCAGCAGCCCCCCTGGTGTAAATGAGCAGTTCTTC
TRBJ1-1 | TRBV18 | - | - | CASSPGDARWTEAFF | TGTGCCAGCTCCCCCGGAGACGCCAGGTGGACTGAAGCTTTCTTT
TRBJ2-1 | TRBV11-3 | TRBD2 | - | CASSPGRAFHNEQFF | TGTGCCAGCAGCCCAGGGAGGGCCTTCCACAATGAGCAGTTCTTC